This T cell receptor (beta chain) is from a study of cytomegalovirus exposure and HLA in healthy donors. Study details: The early release's HLA-typed donors yielded 70 million to 85 million unique TCRs. Findings and limits, study-wide: Some V segments could not be told apart, so they were left out, TRBV6-2 and TRBV6-3 among them.

This PCR relied on a set of 60 Vbeta primers and 13 Jbeta primers. Profiling relied on immunoSEQ multiplex PCR, and the TCRdb table lists in-frame clones only, not all of them. The sample records 210,000 or so clones, 76% being singletons. The V and J ends lost 0 bases and 5 bases, in that order; junction bases with no gene match: 5. The CDR3 is 15 amino acids. Germline CDR1 is MNHEY and CDR2 is SMNVEV (reference sequence). Of note for this clone: As yet, its antigen is unknown.

The material sequenced was PBMCs. The genes are TRBV27 and TRBJ2-3; 7 bases fit TRBD1. This receptor was obtained from a man aged 18 to 30 in good health and CMV-seronegative. The CDR3 is CASSLSGQMGDTQYF. The CDR3 DNA is TGTGCCAGCAGTTTATCGGGACAGATGGGAGATACGCAGTATTTT.